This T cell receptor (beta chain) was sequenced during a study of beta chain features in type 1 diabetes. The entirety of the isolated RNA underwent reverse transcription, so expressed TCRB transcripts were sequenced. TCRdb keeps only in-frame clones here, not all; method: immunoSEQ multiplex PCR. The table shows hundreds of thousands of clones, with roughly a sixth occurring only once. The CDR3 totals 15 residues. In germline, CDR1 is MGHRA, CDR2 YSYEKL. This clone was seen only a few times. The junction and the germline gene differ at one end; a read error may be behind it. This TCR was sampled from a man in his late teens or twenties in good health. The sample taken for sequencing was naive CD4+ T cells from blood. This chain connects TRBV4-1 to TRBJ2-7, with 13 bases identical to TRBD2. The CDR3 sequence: CASSQDGTSGVPRNF. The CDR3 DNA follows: TGCGCCAGCAGCCAAGACGGGACTAGCGGGGTCCCTCGAAACTTC.